This is a list of T cell receptor beta chains from one sample in a study of PD-1 blockade in classical Hodgkin lymphoma. Repertoires were generated with immunoSEQ multiplex PCR, while TCRdb's copy carries only in-frame clones and drops some. The data show approximately 93,000 clones, over 75% seen once. This material consisted of peripheral blood mononuclear cells (PBMCs), taken before the fourth cycle of nivolumab. These receptors were collected from a human donor with classical Hodgkin lymphoma. CDR3s include the opening cysteine and the closing phenylalanine or tryptophan. D genes are given only for firm matches. The size field is filled for only some rows; it gives once, few, many or a size class.

J gene	CDR3 length	V gene	clone size	D gene	CDR3 protein	CDR3 DNA
TRBJ2-1	12	TRBV28	once	NA	CASSLLRSEQFF	TGTGCCAGCAGTTTGTTGCGCAGTGAGCAGTTCTTC
TRBJ2-6	13	TRBV2	NA	NA	CASRIGGANVLTF	TGTGCCAGCCGGATCGGTGGGGCCAACGTCCTGACTTTC
TRBJ1-1	14	TRBV15	NA	NA	CATSSLPVNTEAFF	TGTGCCACCAGCTCCTTACCGGTGAACACTGAAGCTTTCTTT
TRBJ1-5	11	TRBV6-5	few	NA	CASSYPEPQHF	TGTGCCAGCAGTTATCCGGAGCCCCAGCATTTT
TRBJ2-3	13	TRBV27	NA	TRBD1	CASSFDRADTQYF	TGTGCCAGCAGTTTCGACAGGGCAGATACGCAGTATTTT
TRBJ1-1	15	TRBV9	NA	NA	CASTPGVLTNTEAFF	TGTGCCAGCACCCCAGGGGTCCTAACGAACACTGAAGCTTTCTTT
TRBJ2-5	12	TRBV27	NA	NA	CASRSWAETQYF	TGTGCCAGCAGGAGTTGGGCAGAGACCCAGTACTTC
TRBJ2-3	15	TRBV6-4	few	NA	CASSEQWGDTDTQYF	TGTGCCAGCAGTGAGCAGTGGGGGGATACAGATACGCAGTATTTT
TRBJ2-1	15	TRBV7-2	NA	TRBD2	CASSLLAEVYNEQFF	TGTGCCAGCAGCTTACTAGCGGAGGTCTACAATGAGCAGTTCTTC
TRBJ1-1	13	TRBV7-3	NA	NA	CASSLTSTTEAFF	TGTGCCAGCAGCTTAACTTCGACCACTGAAGCTTTCTTT
TRBJ1-1	13	TRBV7-3	NA	NA	CASSLTANTEAFF	TGTGCCAGCAGCCTTACAGCGAACACTGAAGCTTTCTTT
TRBJ1-3	13	TRBV4-1	NA	NA	CASSPRAGNTIYF	TGCGCCAGCAGCCCGCGGGCTGGAAACACCATATATTTT
TRBJ1-2	14	TRBV6-1	NA	TRBD1	CATLKRDRVGGYTF	TGTGCCACCCTAAAAAGGGACAGGGTGGGTGGCTACACCTTC
TRBJ2-7	12	TRBV29-1	few	NA	CSVESDGYEQYF	TGCAGCGTTGAGTCAGATGGCTACGAGCAGTACTTC
TRBJ1-4	12	TRBV29-1	NA	TRBD1	CSVVDRAEKLFF	TGCAGCGTTGTGGACAGGGCTGAAAAACTGTTTTTT
TRBJ1-1	13	TRBV7-9	NA	TRBD1	CASSPDRATEAFF	TGTGCCAGCAGCCCGGACAGGGCCACTGAAGCTTTCTTT
TRBJ2-1	16	TRBV5-3	few	NA	CARSLVRADPYNEQFF	TGTGCCAGAAGCCTCGTGAGGGCGGACCCCTACAATGAGCAGTTCTTC
TRBJ2-1	15	TRBV11-2	NA	TRBD2	CASSLVSGSPNEQFF	TGTGCCAGCAGCTTAGTTAGCGGGAGTCCCAATGAGCAGTTCTTC
TRBJ2-7	17	TRBV27	NA	TRBD1	CASSFLGGQGKAYEQYF	TGTGCCAGCAGTTTCCTCGGGGGACAGGGAAAGGCCTACGAGCAGTACTTC
TRBJ2-4	14	TRBV6-5	NA	TRBD2	CASSPGTSGNIQYF	TGTGCCAGCAGCCCCGGGACTAGCGGAAACATTCAGTACTTC
TRBJ2-1	17	TRBV5-4	NA	TRBD2	CASSSGLARVSYNEQFF	TGTGCCAGCAGTTCCGGACTAGCGAGAGTTTCCTACAATGAGCAGTTCTTC